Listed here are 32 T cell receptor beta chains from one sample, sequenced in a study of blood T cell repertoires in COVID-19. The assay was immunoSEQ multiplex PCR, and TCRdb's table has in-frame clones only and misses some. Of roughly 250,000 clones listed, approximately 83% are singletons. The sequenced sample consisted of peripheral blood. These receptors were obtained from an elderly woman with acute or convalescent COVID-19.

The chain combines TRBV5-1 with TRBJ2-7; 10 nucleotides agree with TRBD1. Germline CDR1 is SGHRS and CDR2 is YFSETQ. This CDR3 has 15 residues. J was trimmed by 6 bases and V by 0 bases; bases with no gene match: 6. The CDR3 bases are TGCGCCAGCAGCTTGGTTCCCGGGACAGGGGTCGAGCAGTACTTC. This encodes CASSLVPGTGVEQYF.

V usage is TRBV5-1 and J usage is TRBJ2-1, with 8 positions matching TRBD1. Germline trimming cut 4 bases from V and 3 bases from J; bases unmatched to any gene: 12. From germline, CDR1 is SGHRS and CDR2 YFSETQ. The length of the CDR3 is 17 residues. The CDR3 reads CASSQRTGLRDYNEQFF. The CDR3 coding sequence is TGCGCCAGCAGCCAAAGGACAGGGCTTCGGGACTACAATGAGCAGTTCTTC.

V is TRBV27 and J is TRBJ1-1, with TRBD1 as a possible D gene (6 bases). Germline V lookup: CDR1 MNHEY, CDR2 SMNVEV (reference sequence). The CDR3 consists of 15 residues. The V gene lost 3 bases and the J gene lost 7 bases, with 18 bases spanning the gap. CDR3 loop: CASSLFSGKGGEAFF. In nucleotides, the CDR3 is TGTGCCAGCAGTTTGTTCTCAGGGAAAGGGGGTGAAGCTTTCTTT.

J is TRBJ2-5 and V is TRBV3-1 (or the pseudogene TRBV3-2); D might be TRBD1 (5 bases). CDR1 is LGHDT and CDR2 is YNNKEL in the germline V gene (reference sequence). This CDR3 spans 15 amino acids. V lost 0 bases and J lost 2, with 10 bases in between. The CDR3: CASSQEGADQETQYF. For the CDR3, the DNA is TGTGCCAGCAGCCAAGAAGGGGCAGATCAAGAGACCCAGTACTTC.

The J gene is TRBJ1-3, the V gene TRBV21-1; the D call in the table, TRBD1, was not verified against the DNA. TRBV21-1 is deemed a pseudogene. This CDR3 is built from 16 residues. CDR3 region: CASSKGDRGHGNTIYF. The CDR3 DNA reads TGTGCCAGCAGCAAGGGGGACAGGGGACATGGAAACACCATATATTTT.

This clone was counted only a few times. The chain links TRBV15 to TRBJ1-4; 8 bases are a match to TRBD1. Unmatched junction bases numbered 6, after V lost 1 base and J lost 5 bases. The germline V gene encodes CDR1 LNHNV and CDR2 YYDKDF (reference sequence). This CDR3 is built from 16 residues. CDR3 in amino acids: CATSRGTAGGNEKLFF. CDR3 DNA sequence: TGTGCCACCAGCAGAGGAACCGCAGGGGGCAATGAAAAACTGTTTTTT.

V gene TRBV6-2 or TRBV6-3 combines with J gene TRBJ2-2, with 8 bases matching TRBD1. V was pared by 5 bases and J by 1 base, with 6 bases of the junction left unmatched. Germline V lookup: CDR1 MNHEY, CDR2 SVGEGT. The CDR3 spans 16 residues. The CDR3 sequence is CASSNGQGWNTGELFF. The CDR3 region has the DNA TGTGCCAGCAGTAACGGACAGGGTTGGAACACCGGGGAGCTGTTTTTT.

The CDR3 DNA reads as TGTGCCAGCAGCCTCTATCGGACAGGGTCTTCACCCCTCCACTTT. This encodes CASSLYRTGSSPLHF. The chain carries TRBV11-2 and TRBJ1-6; TRBD1 matches at 8 bases. Trimming cost V 5 bases and J 9 bases; bases outside gene matches: 9. Germline-derived CDR1 and CDR2 are SGHAT and FQNNGV. This CDR3 has 15 residues.

DNA of the CDR3: TGTGCCAGCGGGGGCCATACGCAGTATTTT. Residues: CASGGHTQYF. The chain employs TRBV28 and TRBJ2-3; D possibly corresponds to TRBD1 (6 bases). V lost 8 bases and J 7 bases, leaving 7 bases between the germline ends. From germline, CDR1 is MDHEN and CDR2 SYDVKM. CDR3 length: 10 amino acids.

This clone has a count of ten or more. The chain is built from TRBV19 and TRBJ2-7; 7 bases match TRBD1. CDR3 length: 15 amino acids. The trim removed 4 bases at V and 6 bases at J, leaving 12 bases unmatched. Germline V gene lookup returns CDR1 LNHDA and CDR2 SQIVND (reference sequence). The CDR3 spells CASSSHRGNTGEQYF. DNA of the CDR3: TGTGCCAGTAGTAGCCACAGGGGAAACACGGGCGAGCAGTACTTC.

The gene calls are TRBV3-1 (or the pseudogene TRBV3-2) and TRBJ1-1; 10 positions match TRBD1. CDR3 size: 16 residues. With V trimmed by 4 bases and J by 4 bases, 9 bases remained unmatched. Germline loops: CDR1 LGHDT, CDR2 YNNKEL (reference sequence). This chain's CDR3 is CASSRLGTGVGTEAFF. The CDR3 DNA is TGTGCCAGCAGCCGCCTGGGGACAGGGGTCGGCACTGAAGCTTTCTTT.

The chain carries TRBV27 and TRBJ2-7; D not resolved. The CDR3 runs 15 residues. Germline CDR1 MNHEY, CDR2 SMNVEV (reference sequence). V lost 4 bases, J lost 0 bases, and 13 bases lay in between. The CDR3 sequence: CASSYQVAPSYEQYF. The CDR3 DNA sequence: TGTGCCAGCAGTTACCAGGTGGCTCCCTCCTACGAGCAGTACTTC.

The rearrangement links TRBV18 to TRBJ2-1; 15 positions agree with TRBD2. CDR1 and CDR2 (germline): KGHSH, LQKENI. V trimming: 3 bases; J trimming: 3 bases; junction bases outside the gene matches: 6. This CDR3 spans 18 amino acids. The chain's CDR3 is CASSPRTSGGAVYNEQFF. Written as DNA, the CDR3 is TGTGCCAGCTCACCGAGGACTAGCGGGGGGGCCGTCTACAATGAGCAGTTCTTC.

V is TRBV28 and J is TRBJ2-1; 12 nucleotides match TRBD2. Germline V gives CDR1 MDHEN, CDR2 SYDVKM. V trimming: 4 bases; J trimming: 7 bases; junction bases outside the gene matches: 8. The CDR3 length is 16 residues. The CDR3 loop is CASSSLAGGRRNEQFF. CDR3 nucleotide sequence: TGTGCCAGCAGTTCCCTAGCGGGGGGGAGGAGAAATGAGCAGTTCTTC. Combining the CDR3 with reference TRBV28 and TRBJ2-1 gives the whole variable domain DVKVTQSSRYLVKRTGEKVFLECVQDMDHENMFWYRQDPGLGLRLIYFSYDVKMKEKGDIPEGYSVSREKKERFSLILESASTNQTSMYLCASSSLAGGRRNEQFFGPGTRLTVL.

The CDR3 DNA is TGTGCCAGCAGCAGAAGCGGGGGGTACCAAGAGACCCAGTACTTC. Translation gives CASSRSGGYQETQYF. The V gene is TRBV3-1 (or the pseudogene TRBV3-2), the J gene TRBJ2-5, with 9 bases that match TRBD2. The CDR3 is 15 residues long. V lost 5 bases and J lost 0; bases outside the gene matches: 4. From germline, CDR1 is LGHDT and CDR2 YNNKEL (reference sequence).

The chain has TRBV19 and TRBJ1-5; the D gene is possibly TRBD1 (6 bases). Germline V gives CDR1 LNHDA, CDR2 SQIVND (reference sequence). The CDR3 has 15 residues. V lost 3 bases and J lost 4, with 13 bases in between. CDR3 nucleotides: TGTGCCAGTAGTATGAGGGACACGGGAAATCAGCCCCAGCATTTT. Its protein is CASSMRDTGNQPQHF.

The CDR3 sequence is CASSTGTGETQYF. The DNA for the CDR3 is TGTGCCAGCAGCACCGGGACAGGAGAGACCCAGTACTTC. This sequence joins TRBV5-6 and TRBJ2-5; 8 bases match TRBD1. V dropped 4 bases and J dropped 4; count of bases not matched to a gene: 3. The CDR3 spans 13 residues. From germline, CDR1 is SGHDT and CDR2 YYEEEE.

DNA of the CDR3: TGTGCCAGCAGCCAAGACAGGGTGGGTGGCTACACCTTC. It translates to CASSQDRVGGYTF. The J gene is TRBJ1-2, the V gene TRBV3-1 (or the pseudogene TRBV3-2), with a weak D call TRBD1 (5 bases). The germline V gene has CDR1 LGHDT and CDR2 YNNKEL (reference sequence). The V end was cut by 0 bases, the J end by 7 bases, with 9 bases between. The CDR3 spans 13 residues.

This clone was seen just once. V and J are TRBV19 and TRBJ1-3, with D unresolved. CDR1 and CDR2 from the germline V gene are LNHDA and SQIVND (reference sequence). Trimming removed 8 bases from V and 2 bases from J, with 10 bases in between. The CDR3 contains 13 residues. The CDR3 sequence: CASSGLPGNTIYF. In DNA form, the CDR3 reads TGTGCCAGTTCAGGACTTCCTGGAAACACCATATATTTT.

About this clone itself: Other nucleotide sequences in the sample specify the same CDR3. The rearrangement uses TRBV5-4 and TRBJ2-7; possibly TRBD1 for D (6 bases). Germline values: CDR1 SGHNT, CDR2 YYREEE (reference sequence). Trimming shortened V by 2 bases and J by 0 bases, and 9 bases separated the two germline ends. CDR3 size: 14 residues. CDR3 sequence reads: CASSFAGDSYEQYF. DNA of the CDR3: TGTGCCAGCAGCTTTGCAGGGGACTCCTACGAGCAGTACTTC. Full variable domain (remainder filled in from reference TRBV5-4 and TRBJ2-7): ETGVTQSPTHLIKTRGQQVTLRCSSQSGHNTVSWYQQALGQGPQFIFQYYREEENGRGNFPPRFSGLQFPNYSSELNVNALELDDSALYLCASSFAGDSYEQYFGPGTRLTVT.

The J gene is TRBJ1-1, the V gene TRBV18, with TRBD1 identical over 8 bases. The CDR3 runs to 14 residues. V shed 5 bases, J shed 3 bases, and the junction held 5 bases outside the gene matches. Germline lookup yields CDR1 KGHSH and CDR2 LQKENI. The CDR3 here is CASSARGQDTEAFF. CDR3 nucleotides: TGTGCCAGCTCAGCCAGGGGGCAAGACACTGAAGCTTTCTTT.

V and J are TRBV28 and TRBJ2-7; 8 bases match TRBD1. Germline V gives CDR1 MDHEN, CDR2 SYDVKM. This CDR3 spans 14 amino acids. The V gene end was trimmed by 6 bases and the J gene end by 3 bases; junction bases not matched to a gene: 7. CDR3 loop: CASRGQETYYEQYF. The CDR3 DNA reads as TGTGCCAGCAGGGGACAGGAAACCTACTACGAGCAGTACTTC.

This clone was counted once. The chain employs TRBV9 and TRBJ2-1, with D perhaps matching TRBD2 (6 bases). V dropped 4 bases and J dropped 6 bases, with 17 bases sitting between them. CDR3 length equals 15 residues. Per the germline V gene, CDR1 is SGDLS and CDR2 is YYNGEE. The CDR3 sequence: CASSRDSPLSNEQFF. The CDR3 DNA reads TGTGCCAGCAGCAGGGACTCACCTCTAAGCAATGAGCAGTTCTTC.

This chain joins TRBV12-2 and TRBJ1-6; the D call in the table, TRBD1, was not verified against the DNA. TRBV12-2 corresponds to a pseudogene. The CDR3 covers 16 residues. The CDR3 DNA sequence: TGTGCAAGTCGCTTAGACAACAAGTCCTATAATTCACCCCTCCACTTT. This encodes CASRLDNKSYNSPLHF.

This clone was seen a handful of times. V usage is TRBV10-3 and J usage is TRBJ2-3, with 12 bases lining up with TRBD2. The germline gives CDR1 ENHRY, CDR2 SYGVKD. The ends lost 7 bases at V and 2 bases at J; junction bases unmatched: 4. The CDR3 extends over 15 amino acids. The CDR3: CAIKTSGGSTDTQYF. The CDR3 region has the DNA TGTGCCATCAAAACTAGCGGGGGGTCCACAGATACGCAGTATTTT.

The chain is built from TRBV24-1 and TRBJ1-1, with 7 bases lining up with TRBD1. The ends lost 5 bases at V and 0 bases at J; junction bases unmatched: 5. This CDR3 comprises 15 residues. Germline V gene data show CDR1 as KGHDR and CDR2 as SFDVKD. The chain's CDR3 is CATSGTGNLNTEAFF. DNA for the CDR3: TGTGCCACCAGTGGGACAGGAAACTTGAACACTGAAGCTTTCTTT.

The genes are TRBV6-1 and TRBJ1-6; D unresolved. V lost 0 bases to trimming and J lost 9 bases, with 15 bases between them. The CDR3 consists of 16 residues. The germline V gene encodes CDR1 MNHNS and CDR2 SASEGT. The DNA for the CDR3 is TGTGCCAGCAGTGAAGCCCGCCAGAGGGTGATTTCACCCCTCCACTTT. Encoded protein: CASSEARQRVISPLHF.

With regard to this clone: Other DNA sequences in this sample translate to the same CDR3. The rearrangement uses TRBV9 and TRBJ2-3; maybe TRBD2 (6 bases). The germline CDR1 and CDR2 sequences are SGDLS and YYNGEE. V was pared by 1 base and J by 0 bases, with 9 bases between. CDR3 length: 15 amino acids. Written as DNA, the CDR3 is TGTGCCAGCAGCGTATCGGGACTCAGCACAGATACGCAGTATTTT. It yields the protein CASSVSGLSTDTQYF.

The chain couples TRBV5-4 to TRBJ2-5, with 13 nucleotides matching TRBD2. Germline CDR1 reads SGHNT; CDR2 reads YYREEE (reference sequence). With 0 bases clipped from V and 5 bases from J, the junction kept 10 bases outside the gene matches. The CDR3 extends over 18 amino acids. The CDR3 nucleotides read TGTGCCAGCAGCTTGGGTACTAGCGGGGGGGCCGGTCGGGAGACCCAGTACTTC. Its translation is CASSLGTSGGAGRETQYF. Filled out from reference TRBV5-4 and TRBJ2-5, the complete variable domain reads ETGVTQSPTHLIKTRGQQVTLRCSSQSGHNTVSWYQQALGQGPQFIFQYYREEENGRGNFPPRFSGLQFPNYSSELNVNALELDDSALYLCASSLGTSGGAGRETQYFGPGTRLLVL.

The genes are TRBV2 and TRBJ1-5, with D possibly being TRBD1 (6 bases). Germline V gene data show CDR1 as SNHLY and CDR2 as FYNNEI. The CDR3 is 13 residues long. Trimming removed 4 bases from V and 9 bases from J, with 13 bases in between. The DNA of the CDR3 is TGTGCCAGCAGTGTCGGCAGGGGATGGCCCCAGCATTTT. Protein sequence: CASSVGRGWPQHF.

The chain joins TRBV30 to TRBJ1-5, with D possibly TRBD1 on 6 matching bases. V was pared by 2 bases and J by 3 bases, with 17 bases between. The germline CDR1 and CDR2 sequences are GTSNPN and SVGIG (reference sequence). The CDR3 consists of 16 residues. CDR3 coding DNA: TGTGCCTGGAGTTCCGGCGGGGGGCTACACAATCAGCCCCAGCATTTT. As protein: CAWSSGGGLHNQPQHF. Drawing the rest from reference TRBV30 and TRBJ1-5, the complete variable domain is SQTIHQWPATLVQPVGSPLSLECTVEGTSNPNLYWYRQAAGRGLQLLFYSVGIGQISSEVPQNLSASRPQDRQFILSSKKLLLSDSGFYLCAWSSGGGLHNQPQHFGDGTRLSIL.

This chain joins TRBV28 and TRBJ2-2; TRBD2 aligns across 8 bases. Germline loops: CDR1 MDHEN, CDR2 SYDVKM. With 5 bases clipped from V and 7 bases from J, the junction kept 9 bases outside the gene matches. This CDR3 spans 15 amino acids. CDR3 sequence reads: CASSQLAGGHGELFF. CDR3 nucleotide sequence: TGTGCCAGCAGTCAACTTGCGGGGGGCCACGGGGAGCTGTTTTTT.